This T cell receptor (beta chain) was sequenced during a study of T cells after yellow fever vaccination. This clonotype was observed many times. In TCRdb, the 5' RACE reads were re-called with MiXCR into one record per CDR3 protein. The sample holds some 500,000 distinct CDR3 sequences, around an eighth seen once. The input for sequencing was PBMCs, taken on the day of the yellow fever booster vaccination. The receptor's source is a man aged 30-40 years who received the YFV17D yellow fever vaccine.

CDR3 nucleotides: TGTGCCAGCAGCTTTGACGGTACAGAGACCCAGTACTTC. Protein product: CASSFDGTETQYF. The chain is built from TRBV5-6 and TRBJ2-5; D not certain. In germline, CDR1 is SGHDT, CDR2 YYEEEE. Between the trimmed V and J ends, which lost 2 bases and 4 bases, there was a span of 9 bases. The CDR3 runs 13 residues.